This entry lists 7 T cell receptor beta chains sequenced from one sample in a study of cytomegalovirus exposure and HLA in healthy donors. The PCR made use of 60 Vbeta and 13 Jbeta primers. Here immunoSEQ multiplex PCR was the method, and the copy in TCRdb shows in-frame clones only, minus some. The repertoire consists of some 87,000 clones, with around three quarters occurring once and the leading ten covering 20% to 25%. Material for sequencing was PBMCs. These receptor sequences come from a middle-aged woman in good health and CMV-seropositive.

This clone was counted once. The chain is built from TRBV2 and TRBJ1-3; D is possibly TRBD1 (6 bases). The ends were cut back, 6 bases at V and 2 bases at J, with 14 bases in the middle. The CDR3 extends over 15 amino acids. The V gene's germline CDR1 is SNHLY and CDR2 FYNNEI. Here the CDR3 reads CASRPQGTTGNTIYF. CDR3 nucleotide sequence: TGTGCCAGCAGACCCCAGGGGACGACTGGAAACACCATATATTTT.

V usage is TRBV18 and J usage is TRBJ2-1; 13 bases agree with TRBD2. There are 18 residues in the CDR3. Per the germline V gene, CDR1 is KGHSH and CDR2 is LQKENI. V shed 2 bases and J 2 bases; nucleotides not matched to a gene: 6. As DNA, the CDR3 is TGTGCCAGCTCACCAGCCGGACTAGCGGGGGCGGCCTACAATGAGCAGTTCTTC. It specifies CASSPAGLAGAAYNEQFF.

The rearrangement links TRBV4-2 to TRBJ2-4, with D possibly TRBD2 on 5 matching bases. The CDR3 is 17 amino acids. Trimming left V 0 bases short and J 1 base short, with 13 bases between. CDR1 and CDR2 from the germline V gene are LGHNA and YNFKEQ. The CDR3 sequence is CASSQDLATGAKNIQYF. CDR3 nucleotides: TGTGCCAGCAGCCAAGATCTGGCGACGGGGGCCAAAAACATTCAGTACTTC.

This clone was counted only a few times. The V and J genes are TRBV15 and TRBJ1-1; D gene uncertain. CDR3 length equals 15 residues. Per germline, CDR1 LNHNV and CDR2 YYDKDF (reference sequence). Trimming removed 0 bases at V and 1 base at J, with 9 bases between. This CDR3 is CATSRDHSGNTEAFF. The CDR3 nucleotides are TGTGCCACCAGCAGAGATCATTCAGGGAACACTGAAGCTTTCTTT.

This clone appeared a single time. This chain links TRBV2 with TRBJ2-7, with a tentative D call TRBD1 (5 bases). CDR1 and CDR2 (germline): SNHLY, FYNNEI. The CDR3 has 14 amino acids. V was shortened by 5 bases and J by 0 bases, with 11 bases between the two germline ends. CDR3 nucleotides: TGTGCCAGCAGTCTGACAGCCTACTCCTACGAGCAGTACTTC. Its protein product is CASSLTAYSYEQYF.

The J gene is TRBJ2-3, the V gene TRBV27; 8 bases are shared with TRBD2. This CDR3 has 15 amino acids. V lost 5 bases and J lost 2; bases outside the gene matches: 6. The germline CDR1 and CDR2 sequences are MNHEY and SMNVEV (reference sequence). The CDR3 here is CASSPLAGTTDTQYF. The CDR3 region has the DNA TGTGCCAGCAGTCCCTTAGCGGGAACCACAGATACGCAGTATTTT.

Here the CDR3 reads CASTLSGNSNQPQHF. As DNA, the CDR3 is TGTGCCAGCACCCTGTCGGGGAATAGCAATCAGCCCCAGCATTTT. This chain uses TRBV7-8 with TRBJ1-5; D gene ambiguous. The CDR3 is 15 amino acids. V was cut by 7 bases and J by 0 bases, with 13 bases left in between. The germline V gene encodes CDR1 SGHVS and CDR2 FQNEAQ.